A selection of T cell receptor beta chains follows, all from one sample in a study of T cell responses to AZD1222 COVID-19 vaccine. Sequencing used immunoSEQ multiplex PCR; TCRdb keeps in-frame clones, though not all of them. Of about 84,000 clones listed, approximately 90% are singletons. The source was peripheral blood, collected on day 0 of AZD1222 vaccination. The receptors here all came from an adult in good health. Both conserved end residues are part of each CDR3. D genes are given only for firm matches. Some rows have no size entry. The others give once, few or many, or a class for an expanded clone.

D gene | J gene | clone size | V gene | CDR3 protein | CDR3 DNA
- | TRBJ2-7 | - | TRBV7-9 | CASSLSGSYEQYF | TGTGCCAGCAGCCTATCCGGGTCCTACGAGCAGTACTTC
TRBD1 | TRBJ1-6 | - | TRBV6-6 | CASSNRGEQRSPLHF | TGTGCCAGCAGCAACAGGGGCGAACAGCGATCACCCCTCCACTTT
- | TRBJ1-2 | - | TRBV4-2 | CASSPNSGYGYTF | TGTGCCAGCAGCCCCAACTCGGGCTATGGCTACACCTTC
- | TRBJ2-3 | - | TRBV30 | CAWTPGTDTQYF | TGTGCCTGGACTCCGGGCACAGATACGCAGTATTTT
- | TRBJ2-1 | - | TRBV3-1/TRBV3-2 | CASSQRGYYNEQFF | TGTGCCAGCAGCCAACGGGGTTACTACAATGAGCAGTTCTTC
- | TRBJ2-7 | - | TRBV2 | CASNRDKPEQYF | TGTGCCAGCAACCGGGACAAGCCCGAGCAGTACTTC
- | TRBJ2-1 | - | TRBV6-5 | CASSYLGGGPYNEQFF | TGTGCCAGCAGTTACCTGGGGGGAGGCCCCTACAATGAGCAGTTCTTC
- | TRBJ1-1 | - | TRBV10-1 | CASMLGGTEAFF | TGCGCCAGCATGTTGGGGGGCACTGAAGCTTTCTTT
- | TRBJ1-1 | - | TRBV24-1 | CATSVGQNTEAFF | TGTGCCACCAGTGTAGGACAGAACACTGAAGCTTTCTTT
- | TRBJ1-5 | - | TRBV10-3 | CAISEFGGSNQPQHF | TGTGCCATCAGTGAATTCGGCGGATCCAATCAGCCCCAGCATTTT
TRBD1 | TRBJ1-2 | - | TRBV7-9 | CASSFWDRGYTF | TGTGCCAGCAGCTTTTGGGACAGGGGCTACACCTTC
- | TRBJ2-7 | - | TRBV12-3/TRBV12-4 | CASSYGQFYEQYF | TGTGCCAGCAGCTATGGACAGTTCTACGAGCAGTACTTC
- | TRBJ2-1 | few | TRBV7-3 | CASSPGDEQFF | TGTGCCAGCAGCCCGGGCGATGAGCAGTTCTTC
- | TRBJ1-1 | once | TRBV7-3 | CASSSRGEVSSTEAFF | TGTGCCAGCAGCTCCCGGGGTGAAGTGAGTTCCACTGAAGCTTTCTTT
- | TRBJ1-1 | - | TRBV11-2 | CASSPNRWGTEAFF | TGTGCCAGCAGCCCGAATAGGTGGGGCACTGAAGCTTTCTTT
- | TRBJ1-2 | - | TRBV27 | CASSPSQGAGGYTF | TGTGCCAGCAGCCCCTCACAGGGTGCGGGTGGCTACACCTTC
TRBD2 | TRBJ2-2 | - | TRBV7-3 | CASRAGVTGELFF | TGTGCCAGCAGGGCGGGAGTCACCGGGGAGCTGTTTTTT
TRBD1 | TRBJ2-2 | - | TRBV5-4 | CASSWPGQGETGELFF | TGTGCCAGCAGCTGGCCGGGACAGGGAGAGACCGGGGAGCTGTTTTTT
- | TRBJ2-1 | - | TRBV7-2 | CASRQTGGAYNEQFF | TGTGCCAGCAGACAGACCGGAGGCGCCTACAATGAGCAGTTCTTC
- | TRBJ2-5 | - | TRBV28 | CASSFAGRPQETQYF | TGTGCCAGCAGTTTTGCAGGGAGGCCACAAGAGACCCAGTACTTC
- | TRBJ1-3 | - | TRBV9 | CASTTAGETGNTIYF | TGTGCCAGCACCACCGCCGGGGAAACTGGAAACACCATATATTTT
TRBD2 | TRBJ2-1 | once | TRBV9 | CASSGLARNEQFF | TGTGCCAGCAGCGGACTAGCGAGAAATGAGCAGTTCTTC
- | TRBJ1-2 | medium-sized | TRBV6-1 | CASSELTGSYGYTF | TGTGCCAGCAGTGAATTGACAGGCAGCTATGGCTACACCTTC
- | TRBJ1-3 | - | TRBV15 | CATNSGHSGNTIYF | TGTGCCACCAACTCGGGCCATTCTGGAAACACCATATATTTT
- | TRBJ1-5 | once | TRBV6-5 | CASSYSYPYSNQPQHF | TGTGCCAGCAGTTACTCGTACCCATATAGCAATCAGCCCCAGCATTTT
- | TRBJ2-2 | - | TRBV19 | CASSIDEGRANTGELFF | TGTGCCAGTAGTATAGACGAGGGACGCGCGAACACCGGGGAGCTGTTTTTT
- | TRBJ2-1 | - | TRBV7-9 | CASSVAGNNEQFF | TGTGCCAGCAGCGTCGCCGGGAACAATGAGCAGTTCTTC
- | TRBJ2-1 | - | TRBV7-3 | CASSFGTNNNEQFF | TGTGCCAGCAGCTTCGGTACGAATAACAATGAGCAGTTCTTC
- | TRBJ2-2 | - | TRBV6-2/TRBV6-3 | CASSPNRFVLELFF | TGTGCCAGCAGCCCCAACAGGTTCGTTTTGGAGCTGTTTTTT
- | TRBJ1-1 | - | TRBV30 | CAWSVIYAAMNTEAFF | TGTGCCTGGAGTGTAATTTACGCAGCCATGAACACTGAAGCTTTCTTT
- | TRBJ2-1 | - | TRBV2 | CASREVYNEQFF | TGTGCCAGTAGAGAGGTCTACAATGAGCAGTTCTTC
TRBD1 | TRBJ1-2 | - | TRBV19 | CASSRGTVSYGYTF | TGTGCCAGTAGTAGGGGGACAGTTTCGTATGGCTACACCTTC
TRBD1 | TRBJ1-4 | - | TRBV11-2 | CASSLGGQGGEKLFF | TGTGCCAGCAGCTTAGGAGGACAGGGAGGTGAAAAACTGTTTTTT
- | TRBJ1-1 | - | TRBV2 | CASSPRPTGNTEAFF | TGTGCCAGCAGTCCCCGACCGACAGGGAACACTGAAGCTTTCTTT
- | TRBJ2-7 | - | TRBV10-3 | CAISGTPPYEQYF | TGTGCCATCAGCGGGACTCCCCCCTACGAGCAGTACTTC
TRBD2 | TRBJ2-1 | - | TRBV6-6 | CASSFREGRSHEQFF | TGTGCCAGCAGTTTCCGGGAGGGCCGCTCTCATGAGCAGTTCTTC
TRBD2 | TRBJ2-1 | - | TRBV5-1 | CASSLPGLLNNEQFF | TGCGCCAGCAGCCTTCCGGGACTACTTAACAATGAGCAGTTCTTC